This is a list of T cell receptor beta chains from one sample in a study of blood T cell repertoires in COVID-19. The method was immunoSEQ multiplex PCR; TCRdb's version includes in-frame clones alone and lacks a portion of them. This sample yields roughly 350,000 clones, of which 88% are seen a single time; around 4% belongs to the top ten. The material sequenced was peripheral blood. These receptors came from a woman aged 45-65 years with active or convalescent COVID-19. Each CDR3 is given with its conserved first and last residue. D genes are given only for firm matches. The size entry is marked missing in some rows and otherwise reads once, few, many or a size class.

d_gene: .
abundance: .
len: 15
v_gene: TRBV9
j_gene: TRBJ2-7
CDR3nt: TGTGCCAGCAGCGTAGGGCAGAACCTCCGATACGAGCAGTACTTC
CDR3aa: CASSVGQNLRYEQYF

d_gene: .
abundance: once
len: 12
v_gene: TRBV19
j_gene: TRBJ1-1
CDR3nt: TGTGCCAGTAGTATAGCGGGAGGCGAAGCTTTCTTT
CDR3aa: CASSIAGGEAFF

d_gene: .
abundance: .
len: 15
v_gene: TRBV19
j_gene: TRBJ2-1
CDR3nt: TGTGCCAGTAGTCTTCTTTGGAGCTCCTACAATGAGCAGTTCTTC
CDR3aa: CASSLLWSSYNEQFF

d_gene: TRBD2
abundance: .
len: 17
v_gene: TRBV5-4
j_gene: TRBJ2-1
CDR3nt: TGTGCCAGCAGCGCCGGGACTAGCGGGGGCCTCTACAATGAGCAGTTCTTC
CDR3aa: CASSAGTSGGLYNEQFF

d_gene: TRBD1
abundance: .
len: 10
v_gene: TRBV6-5
j_gene: TRBJ1-1
CDR3nt: TGTGCCACGAGGGGGCTGGGAGCTTTCTTT
CDR3aa: CATRGLGAFF

d_gene: .
abundance: .
len: 14
v_gene: TRBV4-1
j_gene: TRBJ2-7
CDR3nt: TGCGCCAGCAGCCAAGGACAGGATTCCTACGAGCAGTACTTC
CDR3aa: CASSQGQDSYEQYF

d_gene: .
abundance: .
len: 12
v_gene: TRBV29-1
j_gene: TRBJ2-3
CDR3nt: TGCAGCTCCAGGACTGGTACAGATACGCAGTATTTT
CDR3aa: CSSRTGTDTQYF

d_gene: TRBD1
abundance: .
len: 15
v_gene: TRBV5-1
j_gene: TRBJ1-1
CDR3nt: TGCGCCAGCAGCTTGCTAGACAGGGAGAACACTGAAGCTTTCTTT
CDR3aa: CASSLLDRENTEAFF

d_gene: TRBD2
abundance: .
len: 17
v_gene: TRBV18
j_gene: TRBJ2-3
CDR3nt: TGTGCCAGCTCACCACCCCCCGGAGCGGGGGGTTCAGATACGCAGTATTTT
CDR3aa: CASSPPPGAGGSDTQYF

d_gene: .
abundance: .
len: 15
v_gene: TRBV5-1
j_gene: TRBJ1-6
CDR3nt: TGCGCCAGCAGTGATGGACAGATAGGAGATTCACCCCTCCACTTT
CDR3aa: CASSDGQIGDSPLHF

d_gene: .
abundance: .
len: 15
v_gene: TRBV4-3
j_gene: TRBJ1-4
CDR3nt: TGCGCCAGCAGCCAAGAAGGGGGTATCGGGGAAAAACTGTTTTTT
CDR3aa: CASSQEGGIGEKLFF

d_gene: .
abundance: once
len: 15
v_gene: TRBV11-3
j_gene: TRBJ2-3
CDR3nt: TGTGCCAGCAGCTTATCTCCGGGGGGCACAGATACGCAGTATTTT
CDR3aa: CASSLSPGGTDTQYF

d_gene: .
abundance: .
len: 12
v_gene: TRBV19
j_gene: TRBJ1-2
CDR3nt: TGTGCCAGTAGTGAGGGCTGGGATGGCTACACCTTC
CDR3aa: CASSEGWDGYTF

d_gene: .
abundance: .
len: 14
v_gene: TRBV10-3
j_gene: TRBJ2-2
CDR3nt: TGTGCCATCAGCCTGGACTTGAACACCGGGGAGCTGTTTTTT
CDR3aa: CAISLDLNTGELFF

d_gene: TRBD1
abundance: .
len: 15
v_gene: TRBV28
j_gene: TRBJ1-4
CDR3nt: TGTGCCAGCAGGGAAACAGGGGGCGCGGGGGAAAAACTGTTTTTT
CDR3aa: CASRETGGAGEKLFF

d_gene: .
abundance: .
len: 14
v_gene: TRBV5-6
j_gene: TRBJ2-3
CDR3nt: TGTGCCAGCAGCTTGGCCCTTAGCACAGATACGCAGTATTTT
CDR3aa: CASSLALSTDTQYF

d_gene: .
abundance: few
len: 12
v_gene: TRBV30
j_gene: TRBJ1-2
CDR3nt: TGTGCCTGGAGCCACAACAACGAAGGCTACACCTTC
CDR3aa: CAWSHNNEGYTF

d_gene: .
abundance: .
len: 13
v_gene: TRBV14
j_gene: TRBJ1-6
CDR3nt: TGTGCCAGCAGCCAGGGCAGATCCACACCCCTCCACTTT
CDR3aa: CASSQGRSTPLHF

d_gene: .
abundance: .
len: 12
v_gene: TRBV7-2
j_gene: TRBJ2-1
CDR3nt: TGTGCCAGCAGCTTAAGTGGCCATGAGCAGTTCTTC
CDR3aa: CASSLSGHEQFF

d_gene: TRBD1
abundance: few
len: 15
v_gene: TRBV2
j_gene: TRBJ2-7
CDR3nt: TGTGCCAGCAGTGAAGCGGGACAGGGTACCCACGAGCAGTACTTC
CDR3aa: CASSEAGQGTHEQYF

d_gene: .
abundance: .
len: 14
v_gene: TRBV5-1
j_gene: TRBJ2-5
CDR3nt: TGCGCCAGCAGTAATTGGGACTCCCAGGGGACCCAGTACTTC
CDR3aa: CASSNWDSQGTQYF

d_gene: .
abundance: .
len: 16
v_gene: TRBV30
j_gene: TRBJ2-7
CDR3nt: TGTGCCTGGAGTGTTCGAGGGCCACCTGACTTCTACGAGCAGTACTTC
CDR3aa: CAWSVRGPPDFYEQYF

d_gene: TRBD2
abundance: .
len: 15
v_gene: TRBV9
j_gene: TRBJ2-7
CDR3nt: TGTGCCAGCAGCGTAGGGGCTAGCGGGGACTACGAGCAGTACTTC
CDR3aa: CASSVGASGDYEQYF

d_gene: TRBD1
abundance: .
len: 14
v_gene: TRBV16
j_gene: TRBJ2-7
CDR3nt: TGTGCCAGCAGCTATCAGACAGGGAACTACGAGCAGTACTTC
CDR3aa: CASSYQTGNYEQYF

d_gene: TRBD1
abundance: once
len: 13
v_gene: TRBV4-2
j_gene: TRBJ2-5
CDR3nt: TGTGCCAGCAGCACAGGGGTGGGGGAGACCCAGTACTTC
CDR3aa: CASSTGVGETQYF

d_gene: .
abundance: .
len: 11
v_gene: TRBV30
j_gene: TRBJ1-2
CDR3nt: TGTGCCTGGAGTGTATCGTATGGCTACACCTTC
CDR3aa: CAWSVSYGYTF

d_gene: .
abundance: once
len: 17
v_gene: TRBV6-1
j_gene: TRBJ1-5
CDR3nt: TGTGCCAGCAGTGAAGCGCTTCGGCCGGGGATCGGTCAGCCCCAGCATTTT
CDR3aa: CASSEALRPGIGQPQHF

d_gene: TRBD1
abundance: .
len: 19
v_gene: TRBV28
j_gene: TRBJ2-2
CDR3nt: TGTGCCAGCAGTTTCACCGGACAGGGCATAGATGGGTACACCGGGGAGCTGTTTTTT
CDR3aa: CASSFTGQGIDGYTGELFF

d_gene: .
abundance: .
len: 16
v_gene: TRBV21-1
j_gene: TRBJ2-7
CDR3nt: TGTGCCAGCCCCGGCCGGGGGACCGAAGATCGATACGAGCAGTACTTC
CDR3aa: CASPGRGTEDRYEQYF

d_gene: .
abundance: .
len: 15
v_gene: TRBV11-1
j_gene: TRBJ2-3
CDR3nt: TGTGCCAGCACCGCTGGCCCACCTAGCACAGATACGCAGTATTTT
CDR3aa: CASTAGPPSTDTQYF

d_gene: TRBD1
abundance: .
len: 12
v_gene: TRBV12-3/TRBV12-4
j_gene: TRBJ1-5
CDR3nt: TGTGCCAGCAGTTTGACAGGGCAGCCCCAGCATTTT
CDR3aa: CASSLTGQPQHF

d_gene: .
abundance: .
len: 13
v_gene: TRBV18
j_gene: TRBJ2-7
CDR3nt: TGTGCCAGCTCACAGGGGATAGGGTACGAGCAGTACTTC
CDR3aa: CASSQGIGYEQYF

d_gene: TRBD2
abundance: .
len: 16
v_gene: TRBV4-1
j_gene: TRBJ2-1
CDR3nt: TGCGCCAGCAGCCAGCCGCCAGCGGGGGCCTTCAATGAGCAGTTCTTC
CDR3aa: CASSQPPAGAFNEQFF

d_gene: .
abundance: .
len: 14
v_gene: TRBV2
j_gene: TRBJ1-4
CDR3nt: TGTGCCAGCAGTGACAGGGTGTCTAATGAAAAACTGTTTTTT
CDR3aa: CASSDRVSNEKLFF

d_gene: TRBD1
abundance: .
len: 13
v_gene: TRBV30
j_gene: TRBJ1-2
CDR3nt: TGTGCCTGGACCCAGGACAGGGAGGATGGCTACACCTTC
CDR3aa: CAWTQDREDGYTF

d_gene: TRBD2
abundance: .
len: 16
v_gene: TRBV5-1
j_gene: TRBJ2-3
CDR3nt: TGCGCCAGCAGGACTAGCGGGAGGGTAGGCACAGATACGCAGTATTTT
CDR3aa: CASRTSGRVGTDTQYF

d_gene: TRBD1
abundance: .
len: 15
v_gene: TRBV19
j_gene: TRBJ1-5
CDR3nt: TGTGCCAGCCGTAACAGGGGGGAGAGCAATCAGCCCCAGCATTTT
CDR3aa: CASRNRGESNQPQHF

d_gene: .
abundance: .
len: 17
v_gene: TRBV5-1
j_gene: TRBJ2-3
CDR3nt: TGCGCCAGCAGCTCGCTCATTACAGGGTCTAGCACAGATACGCAGTATTTT
CDR3aa: CASSSLITGSSTDTQYF

d_gene: .
abundance: .
len: 13
v_gene: TRBV7-8
j_gene: TRBJ1-1
CDR3nt: TGTGCCAGCAGATCGGAGGTCAGAACTGAAGCTTTCTTT
CDR3aa: CASRSEVRTEAFF

d_gene: .
abundance: .
len: 14
v_gene: TRBV7-3
j_gene: TRBJ2-7
CDR3nt: TGTGCCAGCAGCCCCCAGGGGAGTTCCTACGAGCAGTACTTC
CDR3aa: CASSPQGSSYEQYF

d_gene: TRBD2
abundance: few
len: 15
v_gene: TRBV30
j_gene: TRBJ2-3
CDR3nt: TGTGCCTGGAGTGTACTGGCTAGCGGGGGGGCTACGCAGTATTTT
CDR3aa: CAWSVLASGGATQYF

d_gene: .
abundance: few
len: 14
v_gene: TRBV4-3
j_gene: TRBJ2-3
CDR3nt: TGCGCCAGCAGCCAAGACGGCGGGGCAGATACGCAGTATTTT
CDR3aa: CASSQDGGADTQYF

d_gene: .
abundance: .
len: 17
v_gene: TRBV4-1
j_gene: TRBJ1-2
CDR3nt: TGCGCCAGCAGCCAAGAATACGGCGGGCCGCCCCCGATCGGGTACACCTTC
CDR3aa: CASSQEYGGPPPIGYTF

d_gene: .
abundance: few
len: 16
v_gene: TRBV4-3
j_gene: TRBJ1-3
CDR3nt: TGCGCCAGCAGCCAAGAGTGGTCAGGTCTGGGAAACACCATATATTTT
CDR3aa: CASSQEWSGLGNTIYF

d_gene: TRBD2
abundance: .
len: 18
v_gene: TRBV4-2
j_gene: TRBJ2-5
CDR3nt: TGTGCCAGCAGCTCTAATCCGTCAATGGGACTAGCGGGAGAGACCCAGTACTTC
CDR3aa: CASSSNPSMGLAGETQYF

d_gene: TRBD1
abundance: .
len: 14
v_gene: TRBV30
j_gene: TRBJ2-7
CDR3nt: TGTGCCTGGAGCGCAGGACAGGGTTCGGGCGAGCAGTACTTC
CDR3aa: CAWSAGQGSGEQYF

d_gene: TRBD2
abundance: once
len: 14
v_gene: TRBV7-6
j_gene: TRBJ2-7
CDR3nt: TGTGCCAGCAGCTTAGGTCCGGGACTAGACGAGCAGTACTTC
CDR3aa: CASSLGPGLDEQYF

d_gene: TRBD1
abundance: .
len: 13
v_gene: TRBV6-2/TRBV6-3
j_gene: TRBJ2-7
CDR3nt: TGTGCCAGCGGCCGGGACAGGAAATTCGAGCAGTACTTC
CDR3aa: CASGRDRKFEQYF

d_gene: .
abundance: .
len: 15
v_gene: TRBV5-1
j_gene: TRBJ2-7
CDR3nt: TGCGCCAGCAGCTTGGAGCCCTTAACCTCCTACGAGCAGTACTTC
CDR3aa: CASSLEPLTSYEQYF

d_gene: TRBD1
abundance: once
len: 15
v_gene: TRBV18
j_gene: TRBJ1-1
CDR3nt: TGTGCCAGCTCATTGGGGACAGGGGGAAACACTGAAGCTTTCTTT
CDR3aa: CASSLGTGGNTEAFF

d_gene: .
abundance: .
len: 15
v_gene: TRBV5-1
j_gene: TRBJ2-1
CDR3nt: TGCGCCAGCAGCTTAGTAACAGGTACCTACAATGAGCAGTTCTTC
CDR3aa: CASSLVTGTYNEQFF

d_gene: .
abundance: .
len: 15
v_gene: TRBV6-1
j_gene: TRBJ1-5
CDR3nt: TGTGCCAGCAGTGAAAGAGGACAGAGCAATCAGCCCCAGCATTTT
CDR3aa: CASSERGQSNQPQHF

d_gene: .
abundance: few
len: 14
v_gene: TRBV4-3
j_gene: TRBJ1-3
CDR3nt: TGCGCCAGCAGCCAAGGGCTCTCTGGAAACACCATATATTTT
CDR3aa: CASSQGLSGNTIYF

d_gene: .
abundance: .
len: 14
v_gene: TRBV6-1
j_gene: TRBJ1-2
CDR3nt: TGTGCCAGCAGTGAGCTCAACAGGGTCCGAGGCTACACCTTC
CDR3aa: CASSELNRVRGYTF

d_gene: TRBD1
abundance: .
len: 17
v_gene: TRBV10-1
j_gene: TRBJ1-2
CDR3nt: TGCGCCAGCAGTGAGTCGGGACAGGGGCGTTGGAGCTATGGCTACACCTTC
CDR3aa: CASSESGQGRWSYGYTF

d_gene: TRBD1
abundance: .
len: 15
v_gene: TRBV9
j_gene: TRBJ1-5
CDR3nt: TGTGCCAGCAGCGTAGGGACAGGGGGATATCAGCCCCAGCATTTT
CDR3aa: CASSVGTGGYQPQHF

d_gene: .
abundance: .
len: 13
v_gene: TRBV18
j_gene: TRBJ1-1
CDR3nt: TGTGCCAGCTCACCAAGGGGGAACACTGAAGCTTTCTTT
CDR3aa: CASSPRGNTEAFF

d_gene: .
abundance: .
len: 11
v_gene: TRBV3-1/TRBV3-2
j_gene: TRBJ2-1
CDR3nt: TGTGCCAGCAGCCAAGGTATTGAGCAGTTCTTC
CDR3aa: CASSQGIEQFF

d_gene: TRBD2
abundance: .
len: 17
v_gene: TRBV28
j_gene: TRBJ2-3
CDR3nt: TGTGCCAGCAGTTTTCCGCCGGGACTAGCGGGAGGTGATACGCAGTATTTT
CDR3aa: CASSFPPGLAGGDTQYF

d_gene: TRBD2
abundance: .
len: 18
v_gene: TRBV11-3
j_gene: TRBJ2-1
CDR3nt: TGTGCCAGCAGCTTAGATCCTAGCGGGATGAGCTCCTACAATGAGCAGTTCTTC
CDR3aa: CASSLDPSGMSSYNEQFF